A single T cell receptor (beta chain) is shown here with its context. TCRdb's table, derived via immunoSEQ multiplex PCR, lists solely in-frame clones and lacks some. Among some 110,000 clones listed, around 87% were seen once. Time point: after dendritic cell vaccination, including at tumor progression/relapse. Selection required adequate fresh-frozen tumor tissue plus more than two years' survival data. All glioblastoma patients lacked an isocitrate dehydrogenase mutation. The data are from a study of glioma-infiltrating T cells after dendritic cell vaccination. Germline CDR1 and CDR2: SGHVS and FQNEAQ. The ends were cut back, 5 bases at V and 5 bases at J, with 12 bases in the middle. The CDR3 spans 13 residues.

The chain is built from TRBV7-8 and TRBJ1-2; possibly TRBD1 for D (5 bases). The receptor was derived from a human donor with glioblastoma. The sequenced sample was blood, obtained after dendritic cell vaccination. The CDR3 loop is CASSPDGAYGYTF. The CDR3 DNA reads TGTGCCAGCAGCCCTGATGGGGCTTATGGCTACACCTTC.